Reported below is one TCR beta chain. Seattle's cohort entered during active infection and was followed longitudinally. The CDR3 runs 14 residues. V lost 6 bases, J lost 5 bases, and 3 bases stayed unmatched. Germline V gene sequence: CDR1 SGHTA, CDR2 FQGTGA. Sequenced by immunoSEQ multiplex PCR; TCRdb stores in-frame clones only, minus some. Of about 220,000 clones in the sample, approximately 85% were seen once. The sample originates from a study of blood T cell repertoires in COVID-19. The receptor's source is a woman in her sixties or seventies with COVID-19, enrolled during active disease. The J gene is TRBJ2-1, the V gene TRBV7-3, with 11 bases identical to TRBD1. The sequenced sample was peripheral blood. CDR3 bases: TGTGCCAGCAGGAGGGACAGGGGGGACAATGAGCAGTTCTTC. Protein sequence: CASRRDRGDNEQFF. Drawing the rest from reference TRBV7-3 and TRBJ2-1, the complete variable domain is GAGVSQTPSNKVTEKGKYVELRCDPISGHTALYWYRQSLGQGPEFLIYFQGTGAADDSGLPNDRFFAVRPEGSVSTLKIQRTERGDSAVYLCASRRDRGDNEQFFGPGTRLTVL.